Below are 18 T cell receptor beta chains sequenced from a single sample in a study of T cell changes during pregnancy in multiple sclerosis. Libraries were prepared by immunoSEQ multiplex PCR; TCRdb keeps only in-frame clonotypes and omits some of them. The data show approximately 93,000 clones, with less than 95% seen just once and around 2% held by the top ten. The sample in question was peripheral blood, obtained in the first trimester of pregnancy. All receptors come from a female donor in good health, enrolled as a control in a pregnancy study.

This chain uses TRBV9 with TRBJ2-7; 7 bases map to TRBD1. The CDR3 is 14 residues long. The germline CDR1 and CDR2 sequences are SGDLS and YYNGEE. Losses at the gene ends were 3 bases for V and 4 bases for J; bases not matched to a gene: 7. The chain's CDR3 is CASSGTGQTYEQYF. CDR3 coding DNA: TGTGCCAGCAGCGGAACGGGACAGACGTACGAGCAGTACTTC.

This chain uses TRBV7-2 with TRBJ2-1, with D perhaps TRBD1 (5 bases). This CDR3 spans 13 amino acids. V lost 1 base and J 9 bases, leaving 10 bases between the germline ends. Per the germline V gene, CDR1 is SGHTA and CDR2 is FQGNSA. CDR3: CASSLDRIGEQFF. In DNA, the CDR3 is TGTGCCAGCAGCTTAGACAGGATCGGTGAGCAGTTCTTC. Full variable domain (outside the CDR3, taken from reference TRBV7-2 and TRBJ2-1): GAGVSQSPSNKVTEKGKDVELRCDPISGHTALYWYRQSLGQGLEFLIYFQGNSAPDKSGLPSDRFSAERTGGSVSTLTIQRTQQEDSAVYLCASSLDRIGEQFFGPGTRLTVL.

The chain is built from TRBV4-1 and TRBJ2-1; 10 positions match TRBD2. J was trimmed by 0 bases and V by 6 bases; bases with no gene match: 17. The CDR3 is made up of 20 amino acids. The germline gives CDR1 MGHRA, CDR2 YSYEKL. Here the CDR3 DNA reads TGCGCCAGCAGTCGACAGTCGGCTAGCGGGGGACTCCACTCCTACAATGAGCAGTTCTTC. Translating gives CASSRQSASGGLHSYNEQFF.

The J gene is TRBJ2-1, the V gene TRBV4-3; 13 bases agree with TRBD2. The CDR3 has 15 amino acids. The trim removed 0 bases at V and 10 bases at J, leaving 3 bases unmatched. In germline, CDR1 is LGHNA, CDR2 YSLEER. The DNA of the CDR3 is TGCGCCAGCAGCCAAGATGGGACTAGCGGGAAAGAGCAGTTCTTC. Translation: CASSQDGTSGKEQFF.

This sequence joins TRBV7-9 and TRBJ2-3; 7 bases match TRBD1. V lost 1 base and J lost 3; bases outside the gene matches: 4. The germline V gene encodes CDR1 SEHNR and CDR2 FQNEAQ (reference sequence). The length of the CDR3 is 15 residues. The CDR3 DNA reads TGTGCCAGCAGCTTAGGGGACAGATCTACAGATACGCAGTATTTT. Its translation is CASSLGDRSTDTQYF.

V is TRBV4-3 and J is TRBJ2-2; 12 bases are shared with TRBD1. The junction had 4 bases not matched to a gene; V was cut back by 1 base and J by 4 bases. The CDR3 sequence is 17 residues long. Germline V CDR1 and CDR2: LGHNA, YSLEER. CDR3 amino acids: CASSQGGQGAVTGELFF. The CDR3 coding sequence is TGCGCCAGCAGCCAAGGGGGACAGGGGGCGGTCACCGGGGAGCTGTTTTTT.

The chain joins TRBV5-5 to TRBJ2-7; TRBD1 is a possible D gene (5 bases). Per the germline V gene, CDR1 is SGHKS and CDR2 is YYEKEE (reference sequence). The CDR3 contains 14 residues. Trimming removed 6 bases from V and 2 bases from J, with 15 bases in between. This CDR3 reads CASTELDRAYEQYF. CDR3 DNA: TGTGCCAGCACCGAACTCGACAGAGCCTACGAGCAGTACTTC.

V and J are TRBV9 and TRBJ1-3; D is unclear. The V end lost 3 bases, the J end lost 0 bases, and 7 bases lay between the germline ends. CDR3 length: 14 amino acids. CDR1 and CDR2 from the germline V gene are SGDLS and YYNGEE. DNA of the CDR3: TGTGCCAGCAGCGCTGGAGGCTCTGGAAACACCATATATTTT. Translated: CASSAGGSGNTIYF.

The chain couples TRBV28 to TRBJ2-5; possibly TRBD1 for D (5 bases). Trimming pared 6 bases from V and 4 bases from J, leaving 9 bases between. The CDR3 runs to 12 residues. Per the germline V gene, CDR1 is MDHEN and CDR2 is SYDVKM. The CDR3 spells CASRLTGETQYF. As DNA, the CDR3 is TGTGCCAGCAGGCTAACAGGAGAGACCCAGTACTTC.

The chain couples TRBV7-3 to TRBJ2-3, with a tentative D call TRBD2 (6 bases). Trimming stripped 2 bases from V and 0 bases from J, with 6 bases between. The CDR3 runs to 14 residues. Germline CDR1 reads SGHTA; CDR2 reads FQGTGA. CDR3 region: CASSLGTSTDTQYF. Written as DNA, the CDR3 is TGTGCCAGCAGCTTAGGGACTAGCACAGATACGCAGTATTTT. The entire variable domain, with the rest obtained from reference TRBV7-3 and TRBJ2-3, is as follows: GAGVSQTPSNKVTEKGKYVELRCDPISGHTALYWYRQSLGQGPEFLIYFQGTGAADDSGLPNDRFFAVRPEGSVSTLKIQRTERGDSAVYLCASSLGTSTDTQYFGPGTRLTVL.

This clone appeared a single time. The J gene is TRBJ1-1, the V gene TRBV9; D is unclear. The CDR3 sequence is 14 residues long. The ends were cut back, 0 bases at V and 4 bases at J, with 10 bases in the middle. Germline CDR1 reads SGDLS; CDR2 reads YYNGEE. The CDR3 here is CASSVGQEGTEAFF. The CDR3 bases are TGTGCCAGCAGCGTAGGACAAGAGGGCACTGAAGCTTTCTTT.

The chain employs TRBV9 and TRBJ2-3, with D possibly matching TRBD2 (6 bases). CDR3 length equals 16 residues. Germline loops: CDR1 SGDLS, CDR2 YYNGEE. V lost 0 bases, J lost 0 bases, and 11 bases lay in between. CDR3 amino acids: CASSVALATSTDTQYF. The CDR3 bases are TGTGCCAGCAGCGTAGCTCTAGCGACGAGCACAGATACGCAGTATTTT.

The V gene is TRBV12-5, the J gene TRBJ1-1; D is unresolved. This CDR3 has 13 amino acids. Germline CDR1 is LGHNT and CDR2 is FRNRAP. The ends were cut back, 1 base at V and 5 bases at J, with 8 bases in the middle. DNA of the CDR3: TGTGCTAGTGGTTTGGGTCTTGTAACTGAAGCTTTCTTT. Translating it yields CASGLGLVTEAFF.

The V gene is TRBV4-3, the J gene TRBJ2-5; D perhaps matches TRBD1 (6 bases). Between the trimmed V and J ends, which lost 3 bases and 2 bases, there was a span of 10 bases. Germline V gives CDR1 LGHNA, CDR2 YSLEER. The length of the CDR3 is 14 residues. DNA of the CDR3: TGCGCCAGCAGCCATGACAGGTTTCAAGAGACCCAGTACTTC. Amino acids: CASSHDRFQETQYF.

The J gene is TRBJ2-1, the V gene TRBV28; D possibly corresponds to TRBD2 (5 bases). Per the germline V gene, CDR1 is MDHEN and CDR2 is SYDVKM. Trimming left V 3 bases short and J 4 bases short, with 13 bases between. CDR3 length: 15 amino acids. CDR3 in DNA: TGTGCCAGCAGTTTCCCTAATCGGAGGTACAATGAGCAGTTCTTC. Its translation is CASSFPNRRYNEQFF.

The V and J genes are TRBV9 and TRBJ1-2; D call uncertain. The CDR3 consists of 12 residues. The V gene lost 7 bases and the J gene lost 8 bases, with 15 bases spanning the gap. Germline V gene data show CDR1 as SGDLS and CDR2 as YYNGEE. As DNA, the CDR3 is TGTGCCAGCGGAGGATACCCCCCCGGCTACACCTTC. It is translated as CASGGYPPGYTF.

The gene calls are TRBV7-6 and TRBJ1-2; possibly TRBD1 for D (6 bases). Trimming removed 1 base from V and 7 bases from J, with 10 bases in between. CDR3 length equals 13 residues. Per the germline V gene, CDR1 is SGHVS and CDR2 is FNYEAQ. In DNA form, the CDR3 reads TGTGCCAGCAGCTTAGGTTGGACAGCTGGCTACACCTTC. Its protein is CASSLGWTAGYTF.

The chain links TRBV29-1 to TRBJ1-2; D is unclear. V was trimmed by 7 bases and J by 2 bases, leaving 14 bases between them. CDR1 and CDR2 from the germline V gene are SQVTM and ANQGSEA. This CDR3 contains 13 residues. The CDR3, as DNA: TGCAGCGCCGGGAGCAGCCCGAACTATGGCTACACCTTC. The encoded protein is CSAGSSPNYGYTF.